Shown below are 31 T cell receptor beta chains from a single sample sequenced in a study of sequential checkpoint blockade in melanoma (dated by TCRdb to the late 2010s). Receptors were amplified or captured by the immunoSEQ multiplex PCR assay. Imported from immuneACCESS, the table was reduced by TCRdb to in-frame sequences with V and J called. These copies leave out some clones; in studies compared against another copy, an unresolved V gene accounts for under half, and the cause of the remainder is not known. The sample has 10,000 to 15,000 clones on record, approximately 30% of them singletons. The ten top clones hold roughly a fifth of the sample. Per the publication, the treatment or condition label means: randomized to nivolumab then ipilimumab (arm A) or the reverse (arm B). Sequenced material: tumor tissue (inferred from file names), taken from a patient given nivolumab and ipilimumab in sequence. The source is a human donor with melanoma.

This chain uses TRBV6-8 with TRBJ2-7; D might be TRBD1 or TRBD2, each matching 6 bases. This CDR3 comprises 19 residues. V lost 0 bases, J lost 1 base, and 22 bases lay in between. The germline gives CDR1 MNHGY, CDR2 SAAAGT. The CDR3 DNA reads TGTGCCAGCAGTTACTCGGGTTGGGTGCGGTGGGGGGCGTCCTACGAGCAGTACGTC. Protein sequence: CASSYSGWVRWGASYEQYV.

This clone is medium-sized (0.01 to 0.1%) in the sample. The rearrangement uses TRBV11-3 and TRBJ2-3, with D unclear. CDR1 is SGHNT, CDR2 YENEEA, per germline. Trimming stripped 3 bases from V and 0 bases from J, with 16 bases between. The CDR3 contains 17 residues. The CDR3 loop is CASSFSDFFWSTDTQYF. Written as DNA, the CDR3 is TGTGCCAGCAGCTTTTCCGATTTTTTCTGGAGCACAGATACGCAGTATTTT.

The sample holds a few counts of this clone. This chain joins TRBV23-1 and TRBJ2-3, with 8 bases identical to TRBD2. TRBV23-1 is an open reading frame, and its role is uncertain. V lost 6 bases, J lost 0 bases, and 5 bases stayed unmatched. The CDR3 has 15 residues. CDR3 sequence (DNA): TGCGCCAGCAGCTCCACTAGCGGAAGCACAGATACGCAGTATTTT. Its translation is CASSSTSGSTDTQYF.

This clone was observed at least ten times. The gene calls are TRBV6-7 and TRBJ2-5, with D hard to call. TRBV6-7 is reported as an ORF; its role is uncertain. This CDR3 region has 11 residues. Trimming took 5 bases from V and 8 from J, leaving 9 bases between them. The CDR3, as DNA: TGTGCCAGCAGTGACCACGGCACCCAGTACTTC. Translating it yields CASSDHGTQYF.

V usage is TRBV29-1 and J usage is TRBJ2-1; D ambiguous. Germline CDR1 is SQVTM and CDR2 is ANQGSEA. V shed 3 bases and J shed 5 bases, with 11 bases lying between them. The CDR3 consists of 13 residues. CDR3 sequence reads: CSVERYENNEQFF. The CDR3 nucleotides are TGCAGCGTTGAGAGGTACGAGAACAATGAGCAGTTCTTC.

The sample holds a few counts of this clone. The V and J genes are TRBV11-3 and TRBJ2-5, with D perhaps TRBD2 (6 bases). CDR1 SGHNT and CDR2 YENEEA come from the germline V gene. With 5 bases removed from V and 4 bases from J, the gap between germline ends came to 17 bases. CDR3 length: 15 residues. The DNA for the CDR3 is TGTGCCAGCAGCCTGACTAGAAGAGGTCGAGAGACCCAGTACTTC. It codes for CASSLTRRGRETQYF.

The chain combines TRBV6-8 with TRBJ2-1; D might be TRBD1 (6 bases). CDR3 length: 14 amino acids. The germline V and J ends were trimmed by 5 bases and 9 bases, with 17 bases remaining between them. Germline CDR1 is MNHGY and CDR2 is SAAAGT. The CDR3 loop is CASSTEQGSGEQFF. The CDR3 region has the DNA TGTGCCAGCAGTACCGAGCAGGGGTCGGGTGAGCAGTTCTTC.

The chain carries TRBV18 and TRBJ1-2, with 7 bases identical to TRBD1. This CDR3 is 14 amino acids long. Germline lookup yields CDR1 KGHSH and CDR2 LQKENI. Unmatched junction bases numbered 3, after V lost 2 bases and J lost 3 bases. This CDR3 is CASSPTGDHYGYTF. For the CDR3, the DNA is TGTGCCAGCTCACCAACAGGGGACCACTATGGCTACACCTTC.

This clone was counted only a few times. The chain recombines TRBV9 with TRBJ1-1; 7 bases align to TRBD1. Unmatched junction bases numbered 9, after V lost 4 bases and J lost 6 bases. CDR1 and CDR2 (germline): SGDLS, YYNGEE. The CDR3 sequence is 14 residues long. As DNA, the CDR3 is TGTGCCAGCAGCACCTCCCCTACAGGGGCTGAAGCTTTCTTT. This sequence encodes CASSTSPTGAEAFF.

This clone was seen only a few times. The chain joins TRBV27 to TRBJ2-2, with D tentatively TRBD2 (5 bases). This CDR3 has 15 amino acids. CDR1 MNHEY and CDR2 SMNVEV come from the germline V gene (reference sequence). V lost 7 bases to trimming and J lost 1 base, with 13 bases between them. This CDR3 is CASKQGRGNTGELFF. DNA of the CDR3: TGTGCCAGCAAACAAGGACGGGGGAACACCGGGGAGCTGTTTTTT.

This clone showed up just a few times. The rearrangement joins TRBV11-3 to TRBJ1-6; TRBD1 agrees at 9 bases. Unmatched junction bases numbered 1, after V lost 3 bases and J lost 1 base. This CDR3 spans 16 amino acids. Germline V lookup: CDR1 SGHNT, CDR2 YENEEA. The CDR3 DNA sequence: TGTGCCAGCAGCTTGGGACAGGGTTCCTATAATTCACCCCTCCACTTT. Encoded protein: CASSLGQGSYNSPLHF.

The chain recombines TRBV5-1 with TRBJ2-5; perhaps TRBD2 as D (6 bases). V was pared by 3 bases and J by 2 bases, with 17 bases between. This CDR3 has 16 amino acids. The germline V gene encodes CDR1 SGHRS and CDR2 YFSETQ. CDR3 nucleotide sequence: TGCGCCAGCAGCTCCCTCCCAGCAGGGAGGCAAGAGACCCAGTACTTC. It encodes CASSSLPAGRQETQYF.

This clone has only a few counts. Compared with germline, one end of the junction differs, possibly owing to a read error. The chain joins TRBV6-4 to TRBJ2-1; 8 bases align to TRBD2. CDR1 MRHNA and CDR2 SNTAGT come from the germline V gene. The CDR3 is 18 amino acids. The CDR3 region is CASSYSKPGGVLYNEQFF. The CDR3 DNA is TGTGCCAGCAGTTACTCGAAACCCGGGGGGGTTCTCTACAATGAGCAGTTCTTC.

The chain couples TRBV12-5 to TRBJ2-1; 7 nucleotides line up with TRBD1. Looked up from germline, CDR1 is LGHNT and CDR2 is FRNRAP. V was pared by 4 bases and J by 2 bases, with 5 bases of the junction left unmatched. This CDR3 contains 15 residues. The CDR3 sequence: CASGSQGQTYNEQFF. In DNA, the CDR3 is TGTGCTAGTGGTTCTCAGGGACAGACCTACAATGAGCAGTTCTTC. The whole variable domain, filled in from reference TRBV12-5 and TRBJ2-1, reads DARVTQTPRHKVTEMGQEVTMRCQPILGHNTVFWYRQTMMQGLELLAYFRNRAPLDDSGMPKDRFSAEMPDATLATLKIQPSEPRDSAVYFCASGSQGQTYNEQFFGPGTRLTVL.

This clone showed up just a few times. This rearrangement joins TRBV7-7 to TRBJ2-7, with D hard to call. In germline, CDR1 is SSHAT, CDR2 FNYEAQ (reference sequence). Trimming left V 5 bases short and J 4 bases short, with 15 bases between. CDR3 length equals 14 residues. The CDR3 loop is CASSPRARPYEQYV. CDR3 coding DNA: TGTGCCAGCAGCCCGCGAGCGAGGCCTTACGAGCAGTACGTC.

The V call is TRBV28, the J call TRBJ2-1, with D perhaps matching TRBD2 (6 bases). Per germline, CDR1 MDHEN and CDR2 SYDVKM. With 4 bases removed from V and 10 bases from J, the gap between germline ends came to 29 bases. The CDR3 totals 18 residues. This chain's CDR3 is CASSSQPSSDRLLVEQFF. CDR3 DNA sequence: TGTGCCAGCAGTTCGCAACCCTCTAGCGACCGTCTTTTAGTGGAGCAGTTCTTC.

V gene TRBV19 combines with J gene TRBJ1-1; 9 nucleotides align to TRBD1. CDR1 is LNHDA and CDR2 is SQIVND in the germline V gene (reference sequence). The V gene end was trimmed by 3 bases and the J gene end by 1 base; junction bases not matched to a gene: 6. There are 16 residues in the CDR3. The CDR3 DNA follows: TGTGCCAGTAGTATTACAGGGGGCGGTGGGAACACTGAAGCTTTCTTT. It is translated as CASSITGGGGNTEAFF. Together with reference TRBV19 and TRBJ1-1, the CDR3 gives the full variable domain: DGGITQSPKYLFRKEGQNVTLSCEQNLNHDAMYWYRQDPGQGLRLIYYSQIVNDFQKGDIAEGYSVSREKKESFPLTVTSAQKNPTAFYLCASSITGGGGNTEAFFGQGTRLTVV.

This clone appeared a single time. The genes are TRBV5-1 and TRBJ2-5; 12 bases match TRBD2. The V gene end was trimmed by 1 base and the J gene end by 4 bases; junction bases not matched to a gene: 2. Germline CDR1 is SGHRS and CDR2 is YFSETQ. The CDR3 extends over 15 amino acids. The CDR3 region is CASSLTSGGSETQYF. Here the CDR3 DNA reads TGCGCCAGCAGCTTGACTAGCGGGGGGTCAGAGACCCAGTACTTC.

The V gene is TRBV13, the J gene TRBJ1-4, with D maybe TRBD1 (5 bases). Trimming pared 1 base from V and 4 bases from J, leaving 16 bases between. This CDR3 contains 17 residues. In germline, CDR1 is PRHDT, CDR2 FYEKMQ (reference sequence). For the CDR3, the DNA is TGTGCCAGCAGCTTAGAGGGGCCCGGGAGAAATAATGAAAAACTGTTTTTT. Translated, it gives CASSLEGPGRNNEKLFF.

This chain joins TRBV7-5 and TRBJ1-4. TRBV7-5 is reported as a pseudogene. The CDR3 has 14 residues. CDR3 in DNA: TGTGCCAGCCACAAGAGGGGCACTAATGAAAAACTGTTTTTT. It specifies CASHKRGTNEKLFF.

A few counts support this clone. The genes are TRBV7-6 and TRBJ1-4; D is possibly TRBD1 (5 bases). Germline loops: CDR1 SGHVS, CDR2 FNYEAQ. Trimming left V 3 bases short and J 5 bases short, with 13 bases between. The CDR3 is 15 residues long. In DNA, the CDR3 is TGTGCCAGCAGCTTTTACGGACAAGACAATGAAAAACTGTTTTTT. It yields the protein CASSFYGQDNEKLFF. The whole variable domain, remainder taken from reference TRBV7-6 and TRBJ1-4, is GAGVSQSPRYKVTKRGQDVALRCDPISGHVSLYWYRQALGQGPEFLTYFNYEAQQDKSGLPNDRFSAERPEGSISTLTIQRTEQRDSAMYRCASSFYGQDNEKLFFGSGTQLSVL.

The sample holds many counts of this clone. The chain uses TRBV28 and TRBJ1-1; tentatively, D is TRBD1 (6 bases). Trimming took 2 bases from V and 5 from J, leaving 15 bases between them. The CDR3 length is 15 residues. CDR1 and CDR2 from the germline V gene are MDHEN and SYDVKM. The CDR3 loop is CASSLIQGRGTEAFF. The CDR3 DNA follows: TGTGCCAGCAGTTTAATCCAGGGGAGAGGAACTGAAGCTTTCTTT. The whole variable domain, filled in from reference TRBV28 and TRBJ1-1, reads DVKVTQSSRYLVKRTGEKVFLECVQDMDHENMFWYRQDPGLGLRLIYFSYDVKMKEKGDIPEGYSVSREKKERFSLILESASTNQTSMYLCASSLIQGRGTEAFFGQGTRLTVV.

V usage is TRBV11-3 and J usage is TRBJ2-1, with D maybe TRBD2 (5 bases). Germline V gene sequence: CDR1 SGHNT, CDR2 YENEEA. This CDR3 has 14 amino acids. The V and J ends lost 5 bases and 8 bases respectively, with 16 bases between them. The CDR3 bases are TGTGCCAGCAGCCCTGGAGGCCCCTTGGATGAGCAGTTCTTC. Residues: CASSPGGPLDEQFF.

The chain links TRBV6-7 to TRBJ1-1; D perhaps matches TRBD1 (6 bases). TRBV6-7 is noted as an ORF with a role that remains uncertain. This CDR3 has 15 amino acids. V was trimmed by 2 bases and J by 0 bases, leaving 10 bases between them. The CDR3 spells CASSYGQGMNTEAFF. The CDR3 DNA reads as TGTGCCAGCAGTTACGGGCAGGGGATGAACACTGAAGCTTTCTTT.

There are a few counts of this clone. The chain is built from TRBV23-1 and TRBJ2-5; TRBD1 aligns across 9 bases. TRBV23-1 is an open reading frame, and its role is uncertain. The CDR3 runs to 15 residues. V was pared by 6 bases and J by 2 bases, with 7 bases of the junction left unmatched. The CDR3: CASSQAGQGQETQYF. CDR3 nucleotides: TGCGCCAGCAGCCAAGCGGGACAGGGACAAGAGACCCAGTACTTC.

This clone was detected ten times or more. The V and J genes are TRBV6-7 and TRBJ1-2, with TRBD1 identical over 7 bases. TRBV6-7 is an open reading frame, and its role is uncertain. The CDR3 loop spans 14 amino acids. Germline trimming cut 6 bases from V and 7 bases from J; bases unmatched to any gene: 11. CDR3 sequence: CASRLGQVEGGYTF. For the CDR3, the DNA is TGTGCCAGCAGACTCGGACAGGTCGAGGGTGGCTACACCTTC.

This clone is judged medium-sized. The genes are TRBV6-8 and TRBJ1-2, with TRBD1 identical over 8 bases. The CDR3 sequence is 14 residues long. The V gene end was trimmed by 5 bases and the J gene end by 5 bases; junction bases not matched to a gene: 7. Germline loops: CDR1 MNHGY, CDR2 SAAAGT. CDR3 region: CASSAQGAIYGYTF. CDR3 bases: TGTGCCAGCAGTGCCCAGGGGGCGATATATGGCTACACCTTC.

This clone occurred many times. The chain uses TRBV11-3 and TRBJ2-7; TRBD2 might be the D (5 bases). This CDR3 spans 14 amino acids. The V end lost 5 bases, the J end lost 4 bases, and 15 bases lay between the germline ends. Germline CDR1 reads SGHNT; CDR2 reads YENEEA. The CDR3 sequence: CASSQDETTYEQYF. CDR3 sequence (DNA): TGTGCCAGCAGCCAGGACGAGACTACGTACGAGCAGTACTTC.

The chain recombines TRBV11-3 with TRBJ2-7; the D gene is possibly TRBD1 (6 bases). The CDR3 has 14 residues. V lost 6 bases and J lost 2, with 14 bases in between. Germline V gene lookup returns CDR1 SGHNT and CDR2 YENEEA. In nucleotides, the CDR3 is TGTGCCAGCAGTGAGTCAGGGGCCACCTACGAGCAGTACTTC. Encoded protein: CASSESGATYEQYF.

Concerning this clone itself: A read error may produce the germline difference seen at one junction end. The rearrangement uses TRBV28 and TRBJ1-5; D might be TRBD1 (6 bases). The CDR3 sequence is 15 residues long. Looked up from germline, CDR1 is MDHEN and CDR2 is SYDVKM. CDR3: CASSFLRGSYQPQHF. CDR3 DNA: TGTGCCAGCAGTTTTCTCAGGGGTAGCTATCAGCCCCAGCATTTT.

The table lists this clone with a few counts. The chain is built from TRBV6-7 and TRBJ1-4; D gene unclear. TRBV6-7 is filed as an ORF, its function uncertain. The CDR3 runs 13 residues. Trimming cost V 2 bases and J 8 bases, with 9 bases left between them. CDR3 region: CASSYGVAEKLFF. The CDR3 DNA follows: TGTGCCAGCAGTTACGGGGTAGCGGAAAAACTGTTTTTT.